This TCR beta chain was sequenced for a study of B cell selection in AIRE deficiency. Study-wide points: Shared Treg sequences had shorter CDR3s, biased toward rearrangements with few non-templated insertions.

CDR3 length: 14 amino acids. Trimming left V 0 bases short and J 9 bases short, with 11 bases between. Germline assignment: CDR1 SGHTA and CDR2 FQGNSA. About this clone: As yet, its antigen is unknown.

Sorting defined conventional CD4 T cells as CD4+CD127+. Original data processing: Approximately 100,000 patient and 1.3x10^5 or so healthy donor in-frame TCRbeta sequences came from conventional T cells. TCRdb's copy holds only in-frame clones and misses some; the assay was immunoSEQ multiplex PCR. The DNA was the basis for D and trimming; V, J and clone size are from that table. The repertoire includes around 24,000 clones, around 96% of them detected once, and 0.15% to 0.2% sits in the top ten. Input material: CD4+CD127+ conventional T cells sorted from PBMCs. The V and J genes are TRBV7-2 and TRBJ2-2, with D perhaps TRBD1 (5 bases). This TCR came from a human donor in good health. Here the CDR3 DNA reads TGTGCCAGCAGCTTAGCCCCGACAGTTAGGGAGCTGTTTTTT. This gives the protein CASSLAPTVRELFF.